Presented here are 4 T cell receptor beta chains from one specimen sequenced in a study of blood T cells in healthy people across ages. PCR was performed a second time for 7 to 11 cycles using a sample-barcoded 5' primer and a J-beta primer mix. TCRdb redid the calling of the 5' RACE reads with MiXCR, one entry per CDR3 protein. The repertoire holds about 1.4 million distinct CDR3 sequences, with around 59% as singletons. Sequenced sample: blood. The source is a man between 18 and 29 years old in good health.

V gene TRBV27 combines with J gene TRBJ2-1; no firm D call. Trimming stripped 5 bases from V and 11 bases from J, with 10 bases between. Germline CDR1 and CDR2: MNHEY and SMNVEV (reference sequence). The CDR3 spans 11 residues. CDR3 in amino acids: CASSLGSKQFF. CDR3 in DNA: TGTGCCAGCAGTCTGGGTTCGAAGCAGTTCTTC.

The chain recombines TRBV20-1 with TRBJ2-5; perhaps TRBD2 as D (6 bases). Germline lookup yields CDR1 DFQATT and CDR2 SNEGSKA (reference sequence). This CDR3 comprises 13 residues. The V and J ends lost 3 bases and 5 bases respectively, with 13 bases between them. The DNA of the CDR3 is TGCAGTGCTAGGGGGGAGGTGGGGGAGACCCAGTACTTC. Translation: CSARGEVGETQYF.

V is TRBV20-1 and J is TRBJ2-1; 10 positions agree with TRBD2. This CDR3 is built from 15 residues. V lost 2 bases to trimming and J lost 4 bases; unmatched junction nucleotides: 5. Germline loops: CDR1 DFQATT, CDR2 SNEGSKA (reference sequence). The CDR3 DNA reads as TGCAGTGCTAGAAGCCTAGCGGGGGCTTACAATGAGCAGTTCTTC. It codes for CSARSLAGAYNEQFF.

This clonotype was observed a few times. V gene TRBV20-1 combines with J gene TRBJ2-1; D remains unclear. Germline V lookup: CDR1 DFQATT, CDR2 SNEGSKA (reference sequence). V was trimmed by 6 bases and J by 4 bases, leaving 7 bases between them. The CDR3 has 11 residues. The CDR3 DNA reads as TGCAGTGCCTGGGTTTACAATGAGCAGTTCTTC. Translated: CSAWVYNEQFF.